Detailed here is one TCR beta chain. No antigen is known for it. This sample stems from a study of graft-versus-host responses after intestinal transplantation. Study summary: Tacrolimus plus steroids were given to all recipients for around three years, preceded by anti-thymocyte globulin induction.

Sequencing was performed with immunoSEQ multiplex PCR; in TCRdb, only in-frame clones are kept and a portion is missing. The sample lists some 90,000 clones; 85% to 95% were seen once. The clonotype was recovered from a human donor who was the organ donor for an intestinal transplant. Source: unstimulated CD8+ T cells sorted from spleen or lymph node cells, taken before transplant.

The DNA for the CDR3 is TGTGCCAGTAATTTTGGGGCCACAGATACGCAGTATTTT. It translates to CASNFGATDTQYF. J is TRBJ2-3 and V is TRBV19; possibly TRBD1 for D (5 bases). Trimming left V 7 bases short and J 2 bases short, with 10 bases between. The CDR3 spans 13 residues. In germline, CDR1 is LNHDA, CDR2 SQIVND (reference sequence). The variable domain in full, with the rest retrieved from reference TRBV19 and TRBJ2-3, is DGGITQSPKYLFRKEGQNVTLSCEQNLNHDAMYWYRQDPGQGLRLIYYSQIVNDFQKGDIAEGYSVSREKKESFPLTVTSAQKNPTAFYLCASNFGATDTQYFGPGTRLTVL.